This TCR beta chain is drawn from a study of control samples from healthy donors and cancer patients. Germline CDR1 is SEHNR and CDR2 is FQNEAQ (reference sequence). The CDR3 runs 14 residues. With 7 bases clipped from V and 5 bases from J, the junction kept 5 bases outside the gene matches. Clones were read by immunoSEQ multiplex PCR, and TCRdb kept only the in-frame ones, dropping some. Here the sample spans more than 85,000 clones, roughly 91% being singletons. This chain joins TRBV7-9 and TRBJ1-6; 7 bases agree with TRBD1. The sequenced sample consisted of blood. The source is a woman aged 45-65 years in good health. CDR3 sequence: CASTSGTDNSPLHF. The CDR3 DNA is TGTGCCAGCACCTCCGGGACAGATAATTCACCCCTCCACTTT.